This T cell receptor beta chain stems from a study of regulatory T cells in long-lasting Graves disease. As for time point: persistent/refractory GD, antithyroid drugs over 5 years with positive TRAb. PBMCs were the source of the RNA used for TCR sequencing. CDR3-region Arm-PCR and iRepertoire HTBI primers produced the TCR beta libraries. TCRdb reprocessed the multiplex PCR reads with MiXCR, giving one entry per CDR3 protein. The sample has 400,000 to 600,000 distinct CDR3 sequences, about 22% seen once. The CDR3 is 13 amino acids. In germline, CDR1 is DFQATT, CDR2 SNEGSKA (reference sequence). Trimming at V came to 4 bases and at J to 0 bases, leaving 1 base not matched to a gene.

The clonotype comes from a female donor with Graves disease. The specimen was peripheral blood mononuclear cells (PBMCs), collected when the disease was refractory, from a patient treated with antithyroid drugs. This chain joins TRBV20-1 and TRBJ2-3; 7 bases are shared with TRBD2. The CDR3, as DNA: TGCAGTGCTACAGCGGGAAGCACAGATACGCAGTATTTT. As protein: CSATAGSTDTQYF.